The T cell receptor beta chain under discussion was sequenced for a study of long-term antiretroviral therapy in people with HIV. On this clone itself: Its matching antigen is unknown.

The libraries were made with immunoSEQ v3.0 at survey level. TCRdb's table, derived via immunoSEQ multiplex PCR, lists solely in-frame clones and lacks some. The sample contains about 20,000 clones, 80% to 95% of which appear only once. Findings and caveats of the study: Specimen acquisition occurred between about 2004 and 2018, potentially under older ART regimens.

Germline V lookup: CDR1 SGDLS, CDR2 YYNGEE. Trimming shortened V by 4 bases and J by 12 bases, and 14 bases separated the two germline ends. This CDR3 contains 12 residues. V usage is TRBV9 and J usage is TRBJ2-1; perhaps TRBD1 as D (6 bases). The source of this sequence is a woman in her 50s with HIV. The sample here was unsorted PBMCs, taken 4.4 years after starting antiretroviral therapy. Here the CDR3 reads CASSIEDRSQFF. The CDR3 DNA reads as TGTGCCAGCAGCATCGAGGACAGATCGCAGTTCTTC.